The count of the clone carrying this TCR beta chain is one. The sample belongs to a study of blood T cell repertoires in COVID-19. Clones were read by immunoSEQ multiplex PCR, and TCRdb kept only the in-frame ones, dropping some. The sample has some 200,000 clones, approximately 86% seen once; the top ten hold under 6.5%. V dropped 3 bases and J dropped 6; count of bases not matched to a gene: 2. Germline V gene data show CDR1 as MGHDK and CDR2 as SYGVNS. The length of the CDR3 is 13 residues. The genes are TRBV25-1 and TRBJ2-4, with TRBD1 matching 7 bases. Material: PBMCs or T cells enriched from blood (not recorded which). This TCR was recovered from a woman between 55 and 75 years old with acute COVID-19. Written as DNA, the CDR3 is TGTGCCAGCAGTGAGAACAGGGGAAACATTCAGTACTTC. It yields the protein CASSENRGNIQYF.